Listed below are T cell receptor beta chains from one sample, sequenced in a study of blood T cells in healthy people across ages. TCRdb processed the 5' RACE reads anew with MiXCR; each CDR3 protein has one entry. Here the sample spans more than 650,000 distinct CDR3 sequences, under 30% being singletons. These data also featured in a second study, about T cells of mothers and their children.

The material sequenced was blood. The origin of the receptors is a boy between 5 and 17 years old in good health. Both conserved end residues are part of each CDR3.

>TRBJ2-2|TRBV4-1
CASSRISQGGNTGELFF
>TRBJ2-1|TRBV2
CASSETGGRSYNEQFF
>TRBJ2-5|TRBV7-8
CASSWRLAGVKETQYF
>TRBJ2-7|TRBV2
CASSESGGYEQYF
>TRBJ2-7|TRBV20-1
CSAGREGRSYEQYF
>TRBJ1-1|TRBV7-8
CASSSTGGAMNTEAFF
>TRBJ2-4|TRBV7-2
CASNRGDSKNIQYF
>TRBJ2-2|TRBV4-2
CASSQGVGGTRSNTGELFF
>TRBJ2-7|TRBV11-2
CASSLRPASAYEQYF
>TRBJ1-4|TRBV6-1
CASSDTRGPWVREKLFF
>-|TRBV10-2
CASREGRPYEQYF
>TRBJ1-4|TRBV5-1
CASSFGQATTNEKLFF
>TRBJ2-3|TRBV30
CAWSIQGAFTDTQYF
>-|TRBV20-1
CSARDTSGALYEQYF
>TRBJ2-7|TRBV27
CASSLKRDRGRVEQYF
>TRBJ2-5|TRBV7-3
CASSPLDKETQYF
>TRBJ2-1|TRBV5-6
CASSHRGGDNEQFF
>TRBJ2-3|TRBV3-1
CASSQEGSRDRGFITDTQYF
>TRBJ2-7|TRBV27
CASSSGAGVSEQYF
>TRBJ2-5|TRBV3-1
CASSLEGIQETQYF
>TRBJ1-5|TRBV6-5
CASSRTLGSNQPQHF
>TRBJ1-4|TRBV5-1
CASSLVGEGHEKLFF
>TRBJ2-5|TRBV13
CASSLGGGQGEEETQYF
>TRBJ2-7|TRBV5-1
CASSFPRQGPFSYEQYF
>-|TRBV20-1
CSARPQGYNEQFF
>TRBJ1-1|TRBV29-1
CSVEYGQAVGAFF
>TRBJ2-1|TRBV29-1
CSGLAETYNEQFF